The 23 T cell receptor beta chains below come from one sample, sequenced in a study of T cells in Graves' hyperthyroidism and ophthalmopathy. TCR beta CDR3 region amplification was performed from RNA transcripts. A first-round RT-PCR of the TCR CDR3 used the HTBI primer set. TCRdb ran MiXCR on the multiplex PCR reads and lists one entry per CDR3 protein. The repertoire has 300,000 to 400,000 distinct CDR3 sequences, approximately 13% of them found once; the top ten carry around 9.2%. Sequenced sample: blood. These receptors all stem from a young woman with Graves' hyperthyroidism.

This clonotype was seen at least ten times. The CDR3 here is CASSFVSDTQYF. In nucleotides, the CDR3 is TGTGCCAGCAGCTTCGTCTCAGATACGCAGTATTTT. The chain links TRBV7-3 to TRBJ2-3; D is unclear. V lost 3 bases and J 4 bases, leaving 5 bases between the germline ends. This CDR3 is built from 12 residues. From germline, CDR1 is SGHTA and CDR2 FQGTGA.

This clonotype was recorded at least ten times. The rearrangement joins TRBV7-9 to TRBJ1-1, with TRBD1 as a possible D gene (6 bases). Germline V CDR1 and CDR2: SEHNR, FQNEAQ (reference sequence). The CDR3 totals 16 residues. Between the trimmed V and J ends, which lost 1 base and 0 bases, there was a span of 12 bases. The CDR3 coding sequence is TGTGCCAGCAGCTTAGTGGGGGCCCCCCTGAACACTGAAGCTTTCTTT. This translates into CASSLVGAPLNTEAFF.

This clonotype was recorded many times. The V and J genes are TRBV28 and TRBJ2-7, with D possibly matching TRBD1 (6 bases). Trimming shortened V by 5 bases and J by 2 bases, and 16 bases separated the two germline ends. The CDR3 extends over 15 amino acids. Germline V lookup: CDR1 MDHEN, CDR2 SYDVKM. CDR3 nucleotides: TGTGCCAGCAGTGTAGCCGGGACATCTACCTACGAGCAGTACTTC. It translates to CASSVAGTSTYEQYF. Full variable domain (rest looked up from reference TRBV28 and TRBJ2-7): DVKVTQSSRYLVKRTGEKVFLECVQDMDHENMFWYRQDPGLGLRLIYFSYDVKMKEKGDIPEGYSVSREKKERFSLILESASTNQTSMYLCASSVAGTSTYEQYFGPGTRLTVT.

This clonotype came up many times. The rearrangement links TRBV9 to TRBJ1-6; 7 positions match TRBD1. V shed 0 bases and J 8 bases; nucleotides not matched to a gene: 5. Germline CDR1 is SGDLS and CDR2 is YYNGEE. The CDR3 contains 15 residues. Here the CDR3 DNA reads TGTGCCAGCAGCGTAGGGGGCAGGGGGTATTCACCCCTCCACTTT. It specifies CASSVGGRGYSPLHF.

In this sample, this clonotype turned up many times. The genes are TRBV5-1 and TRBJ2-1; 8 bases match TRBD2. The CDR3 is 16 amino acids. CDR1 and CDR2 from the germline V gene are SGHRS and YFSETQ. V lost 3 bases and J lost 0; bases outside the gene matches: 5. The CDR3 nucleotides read TGCGCCAGCAGCTCGGGGGGGACGGGCTCCTACAATGAGCAGTTCTTC. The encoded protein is CASSSGGTGSYNEQFF.

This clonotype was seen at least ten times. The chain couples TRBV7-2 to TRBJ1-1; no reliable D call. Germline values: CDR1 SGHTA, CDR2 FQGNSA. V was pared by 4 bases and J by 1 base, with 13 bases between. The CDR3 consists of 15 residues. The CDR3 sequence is CASSSFFLANTEAFF. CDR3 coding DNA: TGTGCCAGCAGCTCCTTTTTTCTAGCGAACACTGAAGCTTTCTTT.

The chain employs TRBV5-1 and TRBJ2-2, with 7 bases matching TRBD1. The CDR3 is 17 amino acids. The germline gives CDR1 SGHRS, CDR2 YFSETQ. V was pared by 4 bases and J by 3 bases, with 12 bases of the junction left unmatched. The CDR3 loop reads CASSGAGGIPDTGELFF. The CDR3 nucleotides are TGCGCCAGCAGCGGGGCAGGGGGAATCCCGGACACCGGGGAGCTGTTTTTT.

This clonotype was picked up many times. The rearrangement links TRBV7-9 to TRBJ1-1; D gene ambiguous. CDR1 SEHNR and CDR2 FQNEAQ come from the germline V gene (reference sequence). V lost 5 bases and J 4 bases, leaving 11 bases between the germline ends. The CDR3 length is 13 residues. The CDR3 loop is CASSPLGSTEAFF. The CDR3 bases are TGTGCCAGCAGCCCCCTCGGTTCCACTGAAGCTTTCTTT.

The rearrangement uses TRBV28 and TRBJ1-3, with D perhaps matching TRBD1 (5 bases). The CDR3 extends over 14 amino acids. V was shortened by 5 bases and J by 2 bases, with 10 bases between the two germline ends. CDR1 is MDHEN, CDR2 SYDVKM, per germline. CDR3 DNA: TGTGCCAGCAGTACCCAGGGTACTGGAAACACCATATATTTT. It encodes CASSTQGTGNTIYF.

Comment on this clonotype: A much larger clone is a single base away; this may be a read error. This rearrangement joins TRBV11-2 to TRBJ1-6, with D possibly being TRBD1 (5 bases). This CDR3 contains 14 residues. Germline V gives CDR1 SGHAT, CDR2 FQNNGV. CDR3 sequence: CASSLAGYNSPHHF. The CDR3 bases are TGTGCCAGCAGCTTAGCAGGGTACAATTCACCCCACCACTTT. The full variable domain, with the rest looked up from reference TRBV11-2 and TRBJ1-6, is EAGVAQSPRYKIIEKRQSVAFWCNPISGHATLYWYQQILGQGPKLLIQFQNNGVVDDSQLPKDRFSAERLKGVDSTLKIQPAKLEDSAVYLCASSLAGYNSPHHFGNGTRLTVT.

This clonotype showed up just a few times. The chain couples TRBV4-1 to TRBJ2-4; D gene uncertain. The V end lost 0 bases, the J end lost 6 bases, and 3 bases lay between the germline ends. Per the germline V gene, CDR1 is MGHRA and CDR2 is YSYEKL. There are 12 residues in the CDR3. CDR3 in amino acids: CASSQEGNIQYF. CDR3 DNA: TGCGCCAGCAGCCAAGAGGGAAACATTCAGTACTTC.

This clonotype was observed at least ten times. CDR3 sequence (DNA): TGCAGTGCTAAGGGGGGCTCACTAGATCAGCCCCAGCATTTT. Its translation: CSAKGGSLDQPQHF. V and J are TRBV20-1 and TRBJ1-5; D possibly corresponds to TRBD1 (6 bases). V was pared by 4 bases and J by 5 bases, with 15 bases between. The CDR3 is 14 residues long. Germline V gene lookup returns CDR1 DFQATT and CDR2 SNEGSKA (reference sequence).

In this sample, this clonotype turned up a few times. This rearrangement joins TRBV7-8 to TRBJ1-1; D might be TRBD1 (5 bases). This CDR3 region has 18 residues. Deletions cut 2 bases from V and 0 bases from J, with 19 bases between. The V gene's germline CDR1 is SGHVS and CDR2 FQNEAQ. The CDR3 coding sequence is TGTGCCAGCAGCTTAACGTTGGGGCTCGTGGCCATGAACACTGAAGCTTTCTTT. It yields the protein CASSLTLGLVAMNTEAFF.

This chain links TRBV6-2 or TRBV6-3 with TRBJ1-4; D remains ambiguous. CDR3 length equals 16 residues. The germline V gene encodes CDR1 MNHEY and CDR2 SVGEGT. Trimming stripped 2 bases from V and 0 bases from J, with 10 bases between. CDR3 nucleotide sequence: TGTGCCAGCAGTTACGACGGGGTTGCAACTAATGAAAAACTGTTTTTT. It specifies CASSYDGVATNEKLFF.

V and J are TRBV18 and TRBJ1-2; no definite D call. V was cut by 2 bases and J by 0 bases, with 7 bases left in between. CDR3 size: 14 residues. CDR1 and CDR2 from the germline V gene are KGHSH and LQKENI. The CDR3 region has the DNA TGTGCCAGCTCACCAGATCTTGCTAACTATGGCTACACCTTC. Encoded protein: CASSPDLANYGYTF.

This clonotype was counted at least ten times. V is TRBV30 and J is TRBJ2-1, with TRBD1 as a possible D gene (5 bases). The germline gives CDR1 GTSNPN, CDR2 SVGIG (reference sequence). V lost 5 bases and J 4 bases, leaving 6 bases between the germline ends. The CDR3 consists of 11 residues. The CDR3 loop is CAWGQYNEQFF. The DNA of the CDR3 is TGTGCCTGGGGACAATACAATGAGCAGTTCTTC.

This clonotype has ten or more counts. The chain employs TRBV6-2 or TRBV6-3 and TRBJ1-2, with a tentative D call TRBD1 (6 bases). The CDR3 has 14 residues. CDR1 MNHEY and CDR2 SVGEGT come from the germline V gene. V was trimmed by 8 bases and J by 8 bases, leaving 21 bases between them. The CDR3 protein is CASLSVEGGFGYTF. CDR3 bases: TGTGCCAGCTTATCCGTTGAGGGGGGGTTCGGCTACACCTTC.

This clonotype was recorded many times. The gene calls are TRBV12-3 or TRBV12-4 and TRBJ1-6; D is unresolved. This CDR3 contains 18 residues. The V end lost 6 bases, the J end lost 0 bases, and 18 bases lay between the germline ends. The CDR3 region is CASSPGFGKSSYNSPLHF. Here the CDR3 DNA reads TGTGCCAGCAGCCCAGGATTCGGAAAGAGCTCCTATAATTCACCCCTCCACTTT.

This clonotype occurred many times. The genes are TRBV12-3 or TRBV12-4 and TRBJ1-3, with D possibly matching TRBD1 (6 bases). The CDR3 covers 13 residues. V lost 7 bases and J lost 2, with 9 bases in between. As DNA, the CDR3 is TGTGCCAGCAAACAGGGAGCTGGAAACACCATATATTTT. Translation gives CASKQGAGNTIYF.

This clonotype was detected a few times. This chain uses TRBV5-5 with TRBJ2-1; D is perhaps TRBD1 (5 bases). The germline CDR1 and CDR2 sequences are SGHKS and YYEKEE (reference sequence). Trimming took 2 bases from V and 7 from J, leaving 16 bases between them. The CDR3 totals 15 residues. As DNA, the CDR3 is TGTGCCAGCAGCTTAGGACAAAGCGCTCGTAATGAGCAGTTCTTC. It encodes CASSLGQSARNEQFF.

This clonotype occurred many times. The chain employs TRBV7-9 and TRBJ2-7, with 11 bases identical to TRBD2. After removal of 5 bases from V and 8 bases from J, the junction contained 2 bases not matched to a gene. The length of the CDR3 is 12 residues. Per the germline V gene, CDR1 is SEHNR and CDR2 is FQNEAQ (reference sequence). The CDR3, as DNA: TGTGCCAGCAGCCCGACTAGCGGGAAGCAGTACTTC. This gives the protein CASSPTSGKQYF.

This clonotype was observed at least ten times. The CDR3, as DNA: TGCAGTGCTAGAGACCCCAGAGGGGCTTTCTTT. The encoded protein is CSARDPRGAFF. V is TRBV20-1 and J is TRBJ1-1, with D uncertain. The CDR3 covers 11 residues. CDR1 is DFQATT and CDR2 is SNEGSKA in the germline V gene (reference sequence). V was pared by 0 bases and J by 11 bases, with 10 bases between.

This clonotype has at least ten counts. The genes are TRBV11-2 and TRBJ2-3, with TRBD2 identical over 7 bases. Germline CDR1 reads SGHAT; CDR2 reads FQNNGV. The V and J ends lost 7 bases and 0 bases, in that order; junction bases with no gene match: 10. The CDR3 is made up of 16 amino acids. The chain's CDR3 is CASIAKAGVSTDTQYF. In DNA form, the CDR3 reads TGTGCCAGCATCGCAAAGGCGGGGGTTAGCACAGATACGCAGTATTTT.